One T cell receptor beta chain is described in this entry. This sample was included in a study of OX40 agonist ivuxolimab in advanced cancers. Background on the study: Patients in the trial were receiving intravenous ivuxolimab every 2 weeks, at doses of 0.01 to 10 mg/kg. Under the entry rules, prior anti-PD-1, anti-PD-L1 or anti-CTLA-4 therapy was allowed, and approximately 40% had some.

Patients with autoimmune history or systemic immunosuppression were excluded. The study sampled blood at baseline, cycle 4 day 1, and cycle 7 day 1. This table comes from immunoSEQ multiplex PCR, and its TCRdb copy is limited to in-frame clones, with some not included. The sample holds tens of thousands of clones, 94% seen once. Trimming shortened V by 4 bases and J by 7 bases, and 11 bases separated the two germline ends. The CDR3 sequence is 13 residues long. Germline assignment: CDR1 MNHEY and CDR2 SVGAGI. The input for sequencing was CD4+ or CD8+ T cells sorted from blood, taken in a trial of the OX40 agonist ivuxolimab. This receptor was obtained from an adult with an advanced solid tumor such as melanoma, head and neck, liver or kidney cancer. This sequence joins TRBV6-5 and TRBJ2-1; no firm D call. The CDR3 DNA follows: TGTGCCAGCAGTTTTGGCTCGTGGAATGAGCAGTTCTTC. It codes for CASSFGSWNEQFF.